These 5 T cell receptor beta chains share one sample of origin, sequenced in a study of OX40 agonist ivuxolimab in advanced cancers. TCRdb's table, derived via immunoSEQ multiplex PCR, lists solely in-frame clones and lacks some. The sample has about 90,000 clones; around 90% are singletons. The sample in question was CD4+ or CD8+ T cells sorted from blood, obtained in a trial of the OX40 agonist ivuxolimab. Receptors originate from an adult with an advanced solid tumor such as melanoma, head and neck, liver or kidney cancer.

The chain uses TRBV5-1 and TRBJ2-7; TRBD2 aligns across 13 bases. This CDR3 region has 15 residues. The junction had 9 bases not matched to a gene; V was cut back by 5 bases and J by 7 bases. Germline CDR1 and CDR2: SGHRS and YFSETQ. The CDR3 bases are TGCGCCAGCAGTTTCTCACTAGCGGGAGGGCGGGAGCAGTACTTC. Its protein is CASSFSLAGGREQYF.

This chain uses TRBV2 with TRBJ1-5; D ambiguous. CDR1 and CDR2 (germline): SNHLY, FYNNEI. The CDR3 sequence is 14 residues long. V was clipped by 6 bases and J by 3 bases, with 12 bases between them. The CDR3 DNA reads as TGTGCCAGCAGCTTATTACGGGTCAATCAGCCCCAGCATTTT. This codes for CASSLLRVNQPQHF. Full variable domain (outside the CDR3, taken from reference TRBV2 and TRBJ1-5): EPEVTQTPSHQVTQMGQEVILRCVPISNHLYFYWYRQILGQKVEFLVSFYNNEISEKSEIFDDQFSVERPDGSNFTLKIRSTKLEDSAMYFCASSLLRVNQPQHFGDGTRLSIL.

The sample holds a few counts of this clone. The chain joins TRBV30 to TRBJ1-1, with 9 bases that match TRBD1. V lost 1 base, J lost 6 bases, and 6 bases stayed unmatched. The CDR3 sequence is 14 residues long. Looked up from germline, CDR1 is GTSNPN and CDR2 is SVGIG (reference sequence). CDR3: CAWSADRGKAEAFF. DNA of the CDR3: TGTGCCTGGAGTGCCGACAGGGGGAAGGCTGAAGCTTTCTTT.

V usage is TRBV19 and J usage is TRBJ1-1; 7 nucleotides line up with TRBD1. The CDR3 runs to 13 residues. After removal of 3 bases from V and 5 bases from J, the junction contained 3 bases not matched to a gene. Germline CDR1 is LNHDA and CDR2 is SQIVND (reference sequence). The CDR3 DNA sequence: TGTGCCAGTAGTATGACACAGGGGACTGAAGCTTTCTTT. Its protein is CASSMTQGTEAFF. The whole variable domain, filled in from reference TRBV19 and TRBJ1-1, reads DGGITQSPKYLFRKEGQNVTLSCEQNLNHDAMYWYRQDPGQGLRLIYYSQIVNDFQKGDIAEGYSVSREKKESFPLTVTSAQKNPTAFYLCASSMTQGTEAFFGQGTRLTVV.

The gene calls are TRBV19 and TRBJ1-5; no firm D call. Trimming left V 3 bases short and J 6 bases short, with 9 bases between. Germline-derived CDR1 and CDR2 are LNHDA and SQIVND (reference sequence). This CDR3 contains 13 residues. The CDR3 loop reads CASSMAVVQPQHF. Here the CDR3 DNA reads TGTGCCAGTAGTATGGCGGTTGTTCAGCCCCAGCATTTT.